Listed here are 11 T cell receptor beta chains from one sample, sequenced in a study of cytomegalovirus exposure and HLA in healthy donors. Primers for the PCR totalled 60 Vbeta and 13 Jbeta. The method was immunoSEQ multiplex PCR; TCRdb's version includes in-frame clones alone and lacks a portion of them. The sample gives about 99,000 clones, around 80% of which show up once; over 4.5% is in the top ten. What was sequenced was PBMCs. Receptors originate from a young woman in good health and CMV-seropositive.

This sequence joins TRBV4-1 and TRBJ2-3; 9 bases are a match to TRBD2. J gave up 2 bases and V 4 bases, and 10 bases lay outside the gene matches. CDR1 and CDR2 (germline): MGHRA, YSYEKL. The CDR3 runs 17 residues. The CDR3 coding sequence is TGCGCCAGCAGCCCAAAGTCGGCGGGAGGGAACACAGATACGCAGTATTTT. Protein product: CASSPKSAGGNTDTQYF.

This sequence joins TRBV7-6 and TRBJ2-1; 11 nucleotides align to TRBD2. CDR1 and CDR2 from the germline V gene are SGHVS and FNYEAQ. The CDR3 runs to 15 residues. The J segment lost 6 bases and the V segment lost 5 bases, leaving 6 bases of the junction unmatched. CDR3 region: CASSRLAGFPNEQFF. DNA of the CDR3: TGTGCCAGCAGCCGACTAGCGGGATTTCCCAATGAGCAGTTCTTC.

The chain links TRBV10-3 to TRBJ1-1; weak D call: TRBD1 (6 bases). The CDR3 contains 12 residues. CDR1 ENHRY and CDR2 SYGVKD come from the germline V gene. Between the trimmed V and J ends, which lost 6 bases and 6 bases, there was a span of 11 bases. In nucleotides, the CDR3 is TGTGCCATCAGAGAACAGGGCCCTGAAGCTTTCTTT. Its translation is CAIREQGPEAFF.

CDR3 bases: TGTGCCAGCAGCTTGTCTTGGACTAGCGGGAATGGGGGCACCGGGGAGCTGTTTTTT. Translation gives CASSLSWTSGNGGTGELFF. This chain connects TRBV5-4 to TRBJ2-2; 12 nucleotides align to TRBD2. The CDR3 totals 19 residues. Germline V gene lookup returns CDR1 SGHNT and CDR2 YYREEE (reference sequence). Trimming took 1 base from V and 4 from J; bases not matched to a gene: 11.

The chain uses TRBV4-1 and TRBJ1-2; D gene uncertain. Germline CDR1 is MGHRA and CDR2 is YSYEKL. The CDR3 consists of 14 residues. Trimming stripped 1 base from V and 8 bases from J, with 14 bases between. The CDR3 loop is CASSQGWAMQGYTF. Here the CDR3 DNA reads TGCGCCAGCAGCCAAGGTTGGGCTATGCAGGGCTACACCTTC.

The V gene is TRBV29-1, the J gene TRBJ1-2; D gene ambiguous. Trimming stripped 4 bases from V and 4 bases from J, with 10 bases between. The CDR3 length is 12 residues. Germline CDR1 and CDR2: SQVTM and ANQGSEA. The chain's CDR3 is CSVVHQTYGYTF. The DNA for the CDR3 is TGCAGCGTTGTACACCAAACCTATGGCTACACCTTC.

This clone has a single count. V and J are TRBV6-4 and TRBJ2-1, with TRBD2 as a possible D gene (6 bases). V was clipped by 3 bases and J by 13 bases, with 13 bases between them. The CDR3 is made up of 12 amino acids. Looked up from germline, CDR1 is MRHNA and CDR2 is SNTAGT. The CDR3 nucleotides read TGTGCCAGCAGTGATGGCGGGATAACACAGTTCTTC. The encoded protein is CASSDGGITQFF.

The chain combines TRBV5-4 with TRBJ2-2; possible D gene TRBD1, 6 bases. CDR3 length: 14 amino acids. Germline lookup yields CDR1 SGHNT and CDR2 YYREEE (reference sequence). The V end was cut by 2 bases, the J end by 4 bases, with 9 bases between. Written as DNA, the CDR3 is TGTGCCAGCAGCTTCGGGACAACCACCGGGGAGCTGTTTTTT. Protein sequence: CASSFGTTTGELFF. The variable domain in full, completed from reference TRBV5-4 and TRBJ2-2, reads ETGVTQSPTHLIKTRGQQVTLRCSSQSGHNTVSWYQQALGQGPQFIFQYYREEENGRGNFPPRFSGLQFPNYSSELNVNALELDDSALYLCASSFGTTTGELFFGEGSRLTVL.

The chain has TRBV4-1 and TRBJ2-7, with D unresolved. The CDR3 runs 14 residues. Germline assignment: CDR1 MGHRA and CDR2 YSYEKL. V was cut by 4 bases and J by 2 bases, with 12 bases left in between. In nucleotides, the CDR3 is TGCGCCAGCAGCCCCCCACTCAGGCCCTACGAGCAGTACTTC. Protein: CASSPPLRPYEQYF.

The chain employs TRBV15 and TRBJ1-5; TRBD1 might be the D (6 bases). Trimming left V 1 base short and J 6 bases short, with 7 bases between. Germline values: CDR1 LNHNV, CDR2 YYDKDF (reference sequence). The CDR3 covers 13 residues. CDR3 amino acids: CATSRARGQPQHF. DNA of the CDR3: TGTGCCACCAGCAGAGCCAGGGGTCAGCCCCAGCATTTT.

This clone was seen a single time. The CDR3 DNA reads as TGCGCCAGCAGCCAAGATCAACAGGGGTTTCTCTATGGCTACACCTTC. The encoded protein is CASSQDQQGFLYGYTF. This rearrangement joins TRBV4-1 to TRBJ1-2; 7 nucleotides align to TRBD1. The length of the CDR3 is 16 residues. J gave up 4 bases and V 0 bases, and 8 bases lay outside the gene matches. Germline values: CDR1 MGHRA, CDR2 YSYEKL.